The rows below give T cell receptor beta chains drawn from one sample of a study of T cells in Graves' hyperthyroidism and ophthalmopathy. TCRdb used MiXCR to reprocess the multiplex PCR reads, holding one entry per CDR3 protein. The sample contains under 400,000 distinct CDR3 sequences, around 25% of which appear only once. Sequencing was done on a sample of blood. These receptors all come from a man aged 50-59 years with Graves' hyperthyroidism. Both conserved end residues are part of each CDR3. D genes are given only for firm matches. The size entry is marked missing in some rows and otherwise reads once, few, many or a size class.

>TRBV6-1|few|TRBD2|14|TRBJ2-1
CASSDLAGGGEQFF
TGTGCCAGCAGTGATCTAGCGGGAGGGGGTGAGCAGTTCTTC
>TRBV7-9|few|TRBD2|12|TRBJ2-3
CAGRGDGDTQYF
TGTGCCGGGAGGGGAGACGGGGATACGCAGTATTTT
>TRBV9|-|-|15|TRBJ2-3
CASSTHPGVEGTQYF
TGTGCCAGCAGCACCCATCCTGGGGTGGAAGGTACGCAGTATTTT
>TRBV27|many|TRBD1|16|TRBJ2-1
CASSPDRESSYNEQFF
TGTGCCAGCAGCCCTGACAGGGAAAGCTCCTACAATGAGCAGTTCTTC
>TRBV11-2|many|-|11|TRBJ2-1
CASRLGHEQFF
TGTGCCAGCAGGCTAGGCCATGAGCAGTTCTTC
>TRBV5-1|many|-|14|TRBJ2-1
CASSLAVSGVEQFF
TGCGCCAGCAGCTTGGCAGTTTCGGGAGTTGAGCAGTTCTTC
>TRBV20-1|few|-|13|TRBJ1-1
CSAKKDTNTEAFF
TGCAGTGCAAAGAAGGACACTAACACTGAAGCTTTCTTT
>TRBV27|few|-|12|TRBJ1-1
CASSTSQSEAFF
TGTGCCAGCAGCACCAGCCAGTCTGAAGCTTTCTTT
>TRBV6-5|once|-|13|TRBJ2-6
CASSYYGANVLTF
TGTGCCAGCAGTTACTATGGGGCCAACGTCCTGACTTTC
>TRBV11-3|-|TRBD1|15|TRBJ2-2
CASSIRTGLTGELFF
TGTGCCAGCAGCATCAGGACAGGGCTCACCGGGGAGCTGTTTTTT
>TRBV2|-|TRBD2|15|TRBJ2-7
CASSSRLAGGWEQYF
TGTGCCAGCAGTTCCAGACTAGCGGGAGGGTGGGAGCAGTACTTC
>TRBV7-9|once|TRBD1|13|TRBJ2-1
CASTHRGGYEQFF
TGTGCCAGCACCCACAGGGGCGGTTACGAGCAGTTCTTC
>TRBV3-1|-|TRBD1|15|TRBJ1-6
CASSHTDRDNSPLHF
TGTGCCAGCAGCCATACGGACAGGGATAATTCACCCCTCCACTTT
>TRBV3-1|-|TRBD1|14|TRBJ2-7
CASSPGQTSYEQYF
TGTGCCAGCTCACCGGGACAGACCTCCTACGAGCAGTACTTC
>TRBV11-2|few|-|14|TRBJ2-2
CASSPDVSTGELFF
TGTGCCAGCAGCCCAGACGTGAGCACCGGGGAGCTGTTTTTT
>TRBV5-5|many|TRBD2|17|TRBJ2-3
CASSTASLAGGPDTQYF
TGTGCCAGCAGCACCGCCTCACTAGCGGGAGGACCAGATACGCAGTATTTT
>TRBV7-8|-|TRBD1|14|TRBJ2-7
CASSESGQGHEQYF
TGTGCCAGCAGTGAATCGGGACAGGGACACGAGCAGTACTTC
>TRBV20-1|-|TRBD2|13|TRBJ2-7
CSAGLAASYEQYF
TGCAGTGCTGGACTAGCGGCAAGTTACGAGCAGTACTTC
>TRBV3-1|-|TRBD2|15|TRBJ2-1
CASSRVGGAYNEQFF
TGTGCCAGCAGCCGAGTGGGGGGGGCCTACAATGAGCAGTTCTTC
>TRBV5-1|many|TRBD1|16|TRBJ2-7
CASSLQPGQRIYEQYF
TGCGCCAGCAGCTTACAACCGGGACAGAGGATCTACGAGCAGTACTTC
>TRBV5-1|-|-|13|TRBJ1-1
CASSLGQPWEAFF
TGCGCCAGCAGCTTGGGACAACCCTGGGAAGCTTTCTTT
>TRBV20-1|-|-|12|TRBJ1-1
CSASRQGAEAFF
TGCAGTGCTAGCAGGCAGGGCGCTGAAGCTTTCTTT
>TRBV24-1|few|-|14|TRBJ2-1
CATSALSGYNEQFF
TGTGCCACCAGTGCACTCTCGGGGTACAATGAGCAGTTCTTC
>TRBV5-1|-|TRBD1|17|TRBJ2-3
CASSLEGTGRGKYTQYF
TGCGCCAGCAGCTTGGAGGGGACAGGGAGAGGGAAGTATACGCAGTATTTT
>TRBV4-1|few|-|17|TRBJ2-1
CASSQDKWGAQNNEQFF
TGCGCCAGCAGCCAAGATAAGTGGGGGGCGCAAAACAATGAGCAGTTCTTC